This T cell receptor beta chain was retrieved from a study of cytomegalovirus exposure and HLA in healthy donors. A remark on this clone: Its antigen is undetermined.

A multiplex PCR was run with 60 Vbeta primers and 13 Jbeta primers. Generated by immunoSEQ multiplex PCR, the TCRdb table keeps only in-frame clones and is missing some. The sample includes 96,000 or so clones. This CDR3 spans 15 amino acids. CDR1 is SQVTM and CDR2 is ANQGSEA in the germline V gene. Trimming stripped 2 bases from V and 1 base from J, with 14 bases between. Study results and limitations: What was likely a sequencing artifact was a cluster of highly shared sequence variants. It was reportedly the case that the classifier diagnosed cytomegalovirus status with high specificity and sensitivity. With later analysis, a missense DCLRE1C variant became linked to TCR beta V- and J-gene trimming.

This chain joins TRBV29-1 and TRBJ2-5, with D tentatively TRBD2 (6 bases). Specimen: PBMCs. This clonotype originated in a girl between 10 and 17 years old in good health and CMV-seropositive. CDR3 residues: CSVETNLAFQETQYF. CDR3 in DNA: TGCAGCGTTGAAACTAATCTAGCGTTCCAAGAGACCCAGTACTTC.